The 20 T cell receptor beta chains below were found in one sample sequenced in a study of blood T cell repertoires in COVID-19. Here immunoSEQ multiplex PCR was the method, and the copy in TCRdb shows in-frame clones only, minus some. The sample lists tens of thousands of clones, almost 90% occurring once. The source material was peripheral blood. The receptors were gathered from a man in his 60s with acute or convalescent COVID-19.

The gene calls are TRBV28 and TRBJ2-3, with D maybe TRBD2 (6 bases). V gave up 4 bases and J gave up 1 base, with 12 bases separating them. Germline values: CDR1 MDHEN, CDR2 SYDVKM. CDR3 length equals 15 residues. CDR3 sequence reads: CASSSPGLGTDTQYF. Written as DNA, the CDR3 is TGTGCCAGCAGTTCCCCGGGACTTGGCACAGATACGCAGTATTTT.

V is TRBV7-9 and J is TRBJ2-1; 7 nucleotides match TRBD2. The germline V gene encodes CDR1 SEHNR and CDR2 FQNEAQ (reference sequence). The CDR3 consists of 13 residues. The V gene end was trimmed by 0 bases and the J gene end by 10 bases; junction bases not matched to a gene: 3. CDR3 sequence (DNA): TGTGCCAGCAGCTTAGCGGGAGGGGAGGAGCAGTTCTTC. The encoded protein is CASSLAGGEEQFF.

The gene calls are TRBV6-1 and TRBJ1-4; no reliable D call. The CDR3 sequence is 16 residues long. The germline V gene has CDR1 MNHNS and CDR2 SASEGT. Trimming stripped 2 bases from V and 4 bases from J, with 14 bases between. As DNA, the CDR3 is TGTGCCAGCAGTGAACAGAGCCCGAGGATTAATGAAAAACTGTTTTTT. As protein: CASSEQSPRINEKLFF.

V is TRBV6-8 and J is TRBJ1-1; perhaps TRBD1 as D (5 bases). The CDR3 consists of 14 residues. The ends were cut back, 5 bases at V and 3 bases at J, with 13 bases in the middle. The germline CDR1 and CDR2 sequences are MNHGY and SAAAGT. The CDR3 sequence is CASSTITGYTEAFF. CDR3 DNA: TGTGCCAGCAGTACGATTACAGGTTACACTGAAGCTTTCTTT.

The chain employs TRBV2 and TRBJ1-2, with D perhaps TRBD1 (5 bases). The V gene's germline CDR1 is SNHLY and CDR2 FYNNEI. V shed 0 bases and J shed 6 bases, with 20 bases lying between them. CDR3 size: 17 residues. The CDR3: CASSEARGVWRFNGYTF. In DNA form, the CDR3 reads TGTGCCAGCAGTGAAGCTCGGGGGGTCTGGAGGTTTAATGGCTACACCTTC.

V usage is TRBV30 and J usage is TRBJ2-1; perhaps TRBD1 as D (6 bases). V lost 7 bases, J lost 12 bases, and 19 bases lay in between. This CDR3 has 12 amino acids. Germline loops: CDR1 GTSNPN, CDR2 SVGIG (reference sequence). CDR3 sequence (DNA): TGTGCCTCGAAGACAGGTTTTCTGATGCAGTTCTTC. The encoded protein is CASKTGFLMQFF.

In this sample, this clone turned up once. The gene calls are TRBV5-4 and TRBJ2-3; TRBD2 matches 14 bases. This CDR3 has 18 residues. Germline V lookup: CDR1 SGHNT, CDR2 YYREEE (reference sequence). Germline trimming cut 4 bases from V and 2 bases from J; bases unmatched to any gene: 9. The CDR3 region is CASSAGLAGGLLTDTQYF. CDR3 nucleotides: TGTGCCAGCAGCGCCGGACTAGCGGGAGGCCTACTCACAGATACGCAGTATTTT.

This rearrangement joins TRBV5-1 to TRBJ2-6, with 10 bases aligning to TRBD2. The CDR3 length is 20 residues. Germline lookup yields CDR1 SGHRS and CDR2 YFSETQ. The V and J ends lost 1 base and 3 bases, in that order; junction bases with no gene match: 13. The CDR3: CASSLFSASGSLGGANVLTF. The CDR3 nucleotides read TGCGCCAGCAGCTTGTTTTCGGCTAGCGGGAGCTTGGGTGGGGCCAACGTCCTGACTTTC. The full variable domain, in which reference TRBV5-1 and TRBJ2-6 provide the parts outside the CDR3, is KAGVTQTPRYLIKTRGQQVTLSCSPISGHRSVSWYQQTPGQGLQFLFEYFSETQRNKGNFPGRFSGRQFSNSRSEMNVSTLELGDSALYLCASSLFSASGSLGGANVLTFGAGSRLTVL.

This chain links TRBV2 with TRBJ2-2; 9 bases fit TRBD1. Germline lookup yields CDR1 SNHLY and CDR2 FYNNEI. The CDR3 length is 15 residues. Trimming at V came to 2 bases and at J to 5 bases, leaving 3 bases not matched to a gene. CDR3 nucleotides: TGTGCCAGCAGTGAAAGGGGGACAGGGACCGGGGAGCTGTTTTTT. Protein sequence: CASSERGTGTGELFF.

This chain uses TRBV14 with TRBJ2-1; TRBD2 matches 9 bases. Germline loops: CDR1 SGHDN, CDR2 FVKESK. With V trimmed by 4 bases and J by 3 bases, 1 base remained unmatched. The CDR3 spans 14 residues. CDR3 DNA sequence: TGTGCCAGCAGCCCGACTAGCGGCTACAATGAGCAGTTCTTC. Protein product: CASSPTSGYNEQFF. Full variable domain (missing parts from reference TRBV14 and TRBJ2-1): EAGVTQFPSHSVIEKGQTVTLRCDPISGHDNLYWYRRVMGKEIKFLLHFVKESKQDESGMPNNRFLAERTGGTYSTLKVQPAELEDSGVYFCASSPTSGYNEQFFGPGTRLTVL.

The chain recombines TRBV30 with TRBJ2-5, with D uncertain. Germline V CDR1 and CDR2: GTSNPN, SVGIG (reference sequence). The germline V and J ends were trimmed by 1 base and 9 bases, with 9 bases remaining between them. The CDR3 loop spans 11 amino acids. CDR3 region: CAWSASEAQYF. The CDR3 DNA sequence: TGTGCCTGGAGTGCCTCCGAGGCCCAGTACTTC.

The chain couples TRBV13 to TRBJ2-6; D ambiguous. Trimming left V 2 bases short and J 1 base short, with 6 bases between. CDR3 length: 15 amino acids. The germline V gene encodes CDR1 PRHDT and CDR2 FYEKMQ (reference sequence). The CDR3 protein is CASSLKQSGANVLTF. The CDR3 coding sequence is TGTGCCAGCAGCTTAAAACAATCTGGGGCCAACGTCCTGACTTTC.

This chain links TRBV20-1 with TRBJ1-2; D uncertain. From germline, CDR1 is DFQATT and CDR2 SNEGSKA (reference sequence). The CDR3 covers 15 residues. Trimming cost V 3 bases and J 7 bases, with 21 bases left between them. CDR3 loop: CSASMGLAAGGGYTF. For the CDR3, the DNA is TGCAGTGCTAGTATGGGATTAGCGGCCGGCGGTGGCTACACCTTC.

The rearrangement links TRBV11-3 to TRBJ2-4; 9 positions agree with TRBD1. The CDR3 contains 13 residues. Germline CDR1 is SGHNT and CDR2 is YENEEA. Trimming removed 5 bases from V and 8 bases from J; junction bases left unmatched: 4. CDR3 amino acids: CASSPRTGDIQYF. The CDR3 DNA follows: TGTGCCAGCAGCCCGAGGACAGGGGACATTCAGTACTTC.

This rearrangement joins TRBV2 to TRBJ2-7; D call uncertain. Trimming removed 4 bases from V and 3 bases from J, with 4 bases in between. Germline V gives CDR1 SNHLY, CDR2 FYNNEI. The CDR3 spans 11 residues. CDR3 DNA sequence: TGTGCCAGCAGTGTAGTCTACGAGCAGTACTTC. Its protein is CASSVVYEQYF.

The V and J genes are TRBV9 and TRBJ1-3, with a weak D call TRBD1 (6 bases). The V end lost 4 bases, the J end lost 0 bases, and 20 bases lay between the germline ends. Germline CDR1 is SGDLS and CDR2 is YYNGEE. CDR3 size: 18 residues. CDR3 coding DNA: TGTGCCAGCAGCCCCTTACCGGGACAAATCCCCTCTGGAAACACCATATATTTT. Translating it yields CASSPLPGQIPSGNTIYF. Supplemented by reference TRBV9 and TRBJ1-3, the full variable domain reads DSGVTQTPKHLITATGQRVTLRCSPRSGDLSVYWYQQSLDQGLQFLIQYYNGEERAKGNILERFSAQQFPDLHSELNLSSLELGDSALYFCASSPLPGQIPSGNTIYFGEGSWLTVV.

The rearrangement uses TRBV5-4 and TRBJ2-2; the match to TRBD2 covers 7 bases. Per germline, CDR1 SGHNT and CDR2 YYREEE (reference sequence). The length of the CDR3 is 14 residues. The V gene end was trimmed by 10 bases and the J gene end by 1 base; junction bases not matched to a gene: 7. In nucleotides, the CDR3 is TGTGCCGAAGGAAGCGGGATGAACACCGGGGAGCTGTTTTTT. Its translation: CAEGSGMNTGELFF. Looking up the rest from reference TRBV5-4 and TRBJ2-2 gives the full variable domain: ETGVTQSPTHLIKTRGQQVTLRCSSQSGHNTVSWYQQALGQGPQFIFQYYREEENGRGNFPPRFSGLQFPNYSSELNVNALELDDSALYLCAEGSGMNTGELFFGEGSRLTVL.

The V gene is TRBV19, the J gene TRBJ2-7; TRBD1 agrees at 9 bases. In germline, CDR1 is LNHDA, CDR2 SQIVND (reference sequence). V lost 3 bases to trimming and J lost 3 bases; unmatched junction nucleotides: 6. The CDR3 extends over 15 amino acids. For the CDR3, the DNA is TGTGCCAGTAGTATGGTTGGGACAGGGTACTACGAGCAGTACTTC. Translating gives CASSMVGTGYYEQYF.

The rearrangement uses TRBV9 and TRBJ2-1; 10 bases are a match to TRBD2. The V segment lost 0 bases and the J segment 4 bases; nucleotides outside the gene matches: 1. Looked up from germline, CDR1 is SGDLS and CDR2 is YYNGEE. This CDR3 is built from 15 residues. Written as DNA, the CDR3 is TGTGCCAGCAGCGTAGCACTAGCGGGGTACAATGAGCAGTTCTTC. Translated: CASSVALAGYNEQFF. The full variable domain, completed using reference TRBV9 and TRBJ2-1, is DSGVTQTPKHLITATGQRVTLRCSPRSGDLSVYWYQQSLDQGLQFLIQYYNGEERAKGNILERFSAQQFPDLHSELNLSSLELGDSALYFCASSVALAGYNEQFFGPGTRLTVL.

In the case of this clone: The sample contains more than one DNA sequence encoding this CDR3. V gene TRBV28 combines with J gene TRBJ2-1, with TRBD2 matching 9 bases. This CDR3 has 15 amino acids. With 2 bases clipped from V and 3 bases from J, the junction kept 2 bases outside the gene matches. Germline values: CDR1 MDHEN, CDR2 SYDVKM. The CDR3, as DNA: TGTGCCAGCAGTTTAGCGGGAGGGAGCTACAATGAGCAGTTCTTC. Translated: CASSLAGGSYNEQFF.